Shown below are 17 T cell receptor beta chains from a single sample sequenced in a study of T cell responses to AZD1222 COVID-19 vaccine (dated by TCRdb to about 2021). To prepare the library, the immunoSEQ multiplex PCR assay was applied. What TCRdb holds here is the immuneACCESS table cut down to in-frame rearrangements. Part of the clones is not present; checked against another copy, under half of the missing clones reflect an unresolved V gene, and the others are unexplained. The sample table holds about 130,000 clones, of which around 90% were seen once. Roughly 1.5% of the sample lies in the top ten. The time point label corresponds to: baseline before first vaccination. Sequenced material: peripheral blood, taken on day 0 of AZD1222 vaccination. Receptors originate from an adult in good health.

On this clone: This CDR3 is also generated by other DNA sequences in the sample. This sequence joins TRBV24-1 and TRBJ2-3; D may be TRBD1 (6 bases). CDR3 length: 14 amino acids. Germline-derived CDR1 and CDR2 are KGHDR and SFDVKD. V lost 4 bases and J lost 1, with 8 bases in between. In nucleotides, the CDR3 is TGTGCCACCAGTGAAGGGGGACGCACAGATACGCAGTATTTT. Protein product: CATSEGGRTDTQYF.

The chain links TRBV28 to TRBJ2-7; D uncertain. V was pared by 2 bases and J by 1 base, with 3 bases between. CDR1 and CDR2 (germline): MDHEN, SYDVKM. The length of the CDR3 is 12 residues. In DNA, the CDR3 is TGTGCCAGCAGTTTAAGGTCCTACGAGCAGTACTTC. It translates to CASSLRSYEQYF.

This rearrangement joins TRBV15 to TRBJ1-2; 12 nucleotides align to TRBD1. The germline V gene has CDR1 LNHNV and CDR2 YYDKDF (reference sequence). The length of the CDR3 is 19 residues. Unmatched junction bases numbered 11, after V lost 2 bases and J lost 1 base. The CDR3 spells CATSRPPSGTGGSNYGYTF. CDR3 sequence (DNA): TGTGCCACCAGCAGACCCCCCTCCGGGACAGGGGGCAGTAACTATGGCTACACCTTC.

Only a few counts were recorded for this clone. The rearrangement joins TRBV5-1 to TRBJ1-2, with a weak D call TRBD1 (6 bases). Trimming removed 3 bases at V and 4 bases at J, with 19 bases between. The CDR3 is 16 residues long. The germline V gene encodes CDR1 SGHRS and CDR2 YFSETQ. CDR3 sequence reads: CASSSAGAFIGYGYTF. CDR3 nucleotide sequence: TGCGCCAGCAGCTCGGCAGGGGCCTTTATCGGCTATGGCTACACCTTC.

The V and J genes are TRBV2 and TRBJ2-7, with D hard to call. Germline lookup yields CDR1 SNHLY and CDR2 FYNNEI. Trimming cost V 8 bases and J 3 bases, with 14 bases left between them. The CDR3 runs to 13 residues. Written as DNA, the CDR3 is TGTGCCAGCGCAACCCTAAAGGGCTACGAGCAGTACTTC. This gives the protein CASATLKGYEQYF.

As to this clone: One end of the junction varies from germline; a read error may be responsible. The rearrangement joins TRBV6-1 to TRBJ1-1; 9 bases match TRBD1. Germline V gene data show CDR1 as MNHNS and CDR2 as SASEGT. This CDR3 has 14 residues. DNA of the CDR3: TGTGCCAGCAGGGAAGGACAGGGGCTTCCTGAAGCTTTCTTT. Translation gives CASREGQGLPEAFF.

CDR3 in amino acids: CASSRTDRGQWQAFF. For the CDR3, the DNA is TGTGCCAGCAGCCGGACCGACAGGGGGCAGTGGCAGGCTTTCTTT. The rearrangement joins TRBV3-1 (or the pseudogene TRBV3-2) to TRBJ1-1, with TRBD1 matching over 10 bases. CDR3 size: 15 residues. V trimming: 4 bases; J trimming: 11 bases; junction bases outside the gene matches: 13. CDR1 is LGHDT, CDR2 YNNKEL, per germline (reference sequence).

The chain is built from TRBV30 and TRBJ2-7; 8 nucleotides align to TRBD1. The germline gives CDR1 GTSNPN, CDR2 SVGIG (reference sequence). This CDR3 has 13 residues. V lost 4 bases and J lost 3; bases outside the gene matches: 5. The CDR3 bases are TGTGCCTGGACCCGACAGGGGCTCTACGAGCAGTACTTC. This codes for CAWTRQGLYEQYF.

The V and J genes are TRBV6-5 and TRBJ1-1; D is perhaps TRBD1 (6 bases). Trimming pared 5 bases from V and 4 bases from J, leaving 14 bases between. This CDR3 is 14 amino acids long. Germline V lookup: CDR1 MNHEY, CDR2 SVGAGI. CDR3 sequence: CASSPPGQSTEAFF. CDR3 nucleotide sequence: TGTGCCAGCAGTCCCCCTGGACAGTCCACTGAAGCTTTCTTT.

This chain joins TRBV24-1 and TRBJ2-2; 10 bases line up with TRBD2. V lost 5 bases, J lost 4 bases, and 3 bases stayed unmatched. This CDR3 spans 15 amino acids. The V gene's germline CDR1 is KGHDR and CDR2 SFDVKD. CDR3 amino acids: CATSAPSGGTGELFF. The CDR3, as DNA: TGTGCCACCAGTGCACCTAGCGGGGGCACCGGGGAGCTGTTTTTT.

The gene calls are TRBV3-1 (or the pseudogene TRBV3-2) and TRBJ1-1; possible D gene TRBD1, 5 bases. CDR1 LGHDT and CDR2 YNNKEL come from the germline V gene (reference sequence). The CDR3 totals 17 residues. The V gene lost 1 base and the J gene lost 1 base, with 16 bases spanning the gap. The CDR3: CASSQGGIGFENTEAFF. The CDR3 DNA sequence: TGTGCCAGCAGCCAAGGGGGGATCGGGTTTGAGAACACTGAAGCTTTCTTT.

The genes are TRBV30 and TRBJ2-5; D unclear. Germline CDR1 GTSNPN, CDR2 SVGIG (reference sequence). CDR3 size: 13 residues. V shed 2 bases and J shed 4 bases, with 11 bases lying between them. The DNA for the CDR3 is TGTGCCTGGAGTCAACGGGTGGGAGAGACCCAGTACTTC. Protein product: CAWSQRVGETQYF.

The chain employs TRBV19 and TRBJ2-7, with 8 bases fitting TRBD1. Germline loops: CDR1 LNHDA, CDR2 SQIVND (reference sequence). The J segment lost 7 bases and the V segment lost 6 bases, leaving 11 bases of the junction unmatched. The CDR3 totals 14 residues. The CDR3 region is CASRPGQGWDEQYF. The CDR3 DNA sequence: TGTGCCAGTAGGCCCGGACAGGGATGGGATGAGCAGTACTTC.

This clone has only one observation. The rearrangement uses TRBV18 and TRBJ2-3, with D unclear. V dropped 6 bases and J dropped 1 base, with 8 bases sitting between them. Germline lookup yields CDR1 KGHSH and CDR2 LQKENI. There are 13 residues in the CDR3. CDR3 in amino acids: CASSPSGTDTQYF. The CDR3 nucleotides are TGTGCCAGCTCCCCCAGCGGCACAGATACGCAGTATTTT.

The J gene is TRBJ2-2, the V gene TRBV28; the D gene is possibly TRBD2 (6 bases). Germline V lookup: CDR1 MDHEN, CDR2 SYDVKM. This CDR3 has 15 amino acids. V dropped 6 bases and J dropped 8 bases, with 19 bases sitting between them. CDR3 in amino acids: CASSPTRRAEGELFF. The CDR3 nucleotides are TGTGCCAGCAGCCCCACGAGGAGGGCCGAAGGGGAGCTGTTTTTT.

This chain links TRBV5-4 with TRBJ1-4; 9 bases agree with TRBD1. Unmatched junction bases numbered 5, after V lost 4 bases and J lost 7 bases. This CDR3 is built from 14 residues. Germline CDR1 is SGHNT and CDR2 is YYREEE (reference sequence). For the CDR3, the DNA is TGTGCCAGCAGCCCCGGGACAGGGAGTGAAAAACTGTTTTTT. It codes for CASSPGTGSEKLFF.

This rearrangement joins TRBV18 to TRBJ1-1, with 8 bases that match TRBD1. V dropped 6 bases and J dropped 6; count of bases not matched to a gene: 9. Germline V gene data show CDR1 as KGHSH and CDR2 as LQKENI. CDR3 length: 14 amino acids. This CDR3 reads CASSQDRAGSEAFF. CDR3 bases: TGTGCCAGCTCGCAGGACAGGGCGGGGTCTGAAGCTTTCTTT. The full variable domain, its missing parts supplied by reference TRBV18 and TRBJ1-1, is NAGVMQNPRHLVRRRGQEARLRCSPMKGHSHVYWYRQLPEEGLKFMVYLQKENIIDESGMPKERFSAEFPKEGPSILRIQQVVRGDSAAYFCASSQDRAGSEAFFGQGTRLTVV.